The clone carrying this T cell receptor beta chain was detected only once. These data come from a study of cytomegalovirus exposure and HLA in healthy donors. PCR primers comprised 60 Vbeta and 13 Jbeta primers. Clones were sequenced by immunoSEQ multiplex PCR, and TCRdb holds only the in-frame ones, with some missing. The sample lists about 80,000 clones; around 62% were seen once. Germline V gene sequence: CDR1 SNHLY, CDR2 FYNNEI. The V end lost 3 bases, the J end lost 2 bases, and 8 bases lay between the germline ends. The CDR3 runs to 13 residues. The chain has TRBV2 and TRBJ2-7, with TRBD2 as a possible D gene (6 bases). What was sequenced was PBMCs. This clonotype originated in a male donor in good health and CMV-seropositive. This CDR3 reads CASSEGGPYEQYF. In nucleotides, the CDR3 is TGTGCCAGCAGTGAGGGGGGACCCTACGAGCAGTACTTC.